This T cell receptor beta chain was recorded in a study of Tregs in tolerant kidney transplant recipients. Whole-study findings and limits: Expanding Tregs on activated donor B cells appeared to best identify donor-specific TCRbeta clones. In tolerant patients, donor-specific Tregs outgrew total Tregs, suggesting antigen-driven expansion. No direct test of biological reproducibility was done here. Nucleotide sequences could not be compared across some patients' samples due to primer changes.

Recipients received nonmyeloablative bone marrow transplants from related graft donors, with transient mixed chimerism. Of note for this clone: Its antigen is unknown.

Here immunoSEQ multiplex PCR was the method, and the copy in TCRdb shows in-frame clones only, minus some. Here the sample spans tens of thousands of clones, about 91% being singletons. Germline V CDR1 and CDR2: SGHAT, FQNNGV. The CDR3 sequence is 13 residues long. V lost 3 bases, J lost 1 base, and 6 bases lay in between. The genes are TRBV11-2 and TRBJ1-1; D not resolved. The sequence derives from a human patient who received a combined kidney and bone marrow transplant. A share of the T cells may be of graft donor origin. The sample was CD4+ T cells from blood (PBMCs), taken 24 months after the transplant. DNA for the CDR3: TGTGCCAGCAGCTTTATAGAGAACACTGAAGCTTTCTTT. Translating it yields CASSFIENTEAFF.